These T cell receptor beta chains were read from a single sample in a study of human T cells and chemical hapten exposure. TCRdb re-called the RACE reads with MiXCR, one entry per CDR3 protein. The sample lists roughly 60,000 distinct CDR3 sequences; roughly an eighth were seen once. Here the sequenced sample was whole blood, taken in connection with sensitization to the hapten diphenylcyclopropenone (DPC). The receptor set was obtained from a man aged 25 to 40 with alopecia areata. Some clones in this sample may be carry-over from other donors' samples. Each CDR3 is given with its conserved first and last residue. D genes are given only for firm matches. For some rows the clone size is stated as once, few or many, or as a class when expanded; others skip it.

CDR3aa: CASSQAAGHQPQHF
CDR3nt: TGTGCCAGCAGCCAAGCGGCAGGGCATCAGCCCCAGCATTTT
abundance: -
j_gene: TRBJ1-5
v_gene: TRBV3-1
d_gene: -

CDR3aa: CSASSSGYSYEQYF
CDR3nt: TGCAGTGCTAGTTCTAGCGGATACTCCTACGAGCAGTACTTC
abundance: many
j_gene: TRBJ2-7
v_gene: TRBV20-1
d_gene: TRBD2

CDR3aa: CASSVDGAYYGYTF
CDR3nt: TGTGCCAGCAGCGTAGACGGAGCCTACTATGGCTACACCTTC
abundance: -
j_gene: TRBJ1-2
v_gene: TRBV9
d_gene: -

CDR3aa: CASSVNQGSPYNEQFF
CDR3nt: TGTGCCAGCAGCGTGAATCAGGGTAGCCCCTACAATGAGCAGTTCTTC
abundance: few
j_gene: TRBJ2-1
v_gene: TRBV12-3/TRBV12-4
d_gene: -

CDR3aa: CASSLVTVSGGANYNEQFF
CDR3nt: TGTGCCAGCAGCTTAGTTACCGTTTCCGGGGGGGCCAATTACAATGAGCAGTTCTTC
abundance: few
j_gene: TRBJ2-1
v_gene: TRBV7-2
d_gene: TRBD2

CDR3aa: CASSLGARGNELFF
CDR3nt: TGTGCCAGCAGTTTAGGGGCCCGGGGTAATGAACTGTTTTTT
abundance: -
j_gene: TRBJ1-4
v_gene: TRBV28
d_gene: -

CDR3aa: CASSSGGLRGNQPQHF
CDR3nt: TGTGCCAGCAGCTCCGGCGGGTTGAGAGGCAATCAGCCCCAGCATTTT
abundance: -
j_gene: TRBJ1-5
v_gene: TRBV7-2
d_gene: -

CDR3aa: CASSLRERHEQFF
CDR3nt: TGTGCCAGCAGTTTAAGAGAGCGACATGAGCAGTTCTTC
abundance: many
j_gene: TRBJ2-1
v_gene: TRBV28
d_gene: -

CDR3aa: CASSTGSVANVLTF
CDR3nt: TGTGCCAGCAGTACAGGGTCTGTGGCCAACGTCCTGACTTTC
abundance: -
j_gene: TRBJ2-6
v_gene: TRBV7-3
d_gene: -

CDR3aa: CASHTRTGYEQYF
CDR3nt: TGTGCCAGCCATACTCGGACAGGGTACGAGCAGTACTTC
abundance: -
j_gene: TRBJ2-7
v_gene: TRBV11-2
d_gene: TRBD1

CDR3aa: CASRAGDGTNQPQHF
CDR3nt: TGTGCCAGTCGAGCCGGGGACGGGACCAATCAGCCCCAGCATTTT
abundance: -
j_gene: TRBJ1-5
v_gene: TRBV19
d_gene: -

CDR3aa: CASSFGTGSRSNQPQHF
CDR3nt: TGTGCCAGCAGTTTTGGAACAGGGAGCAGGAGCAATCAGCCCCAGCATTTT
abundance: many
j_gene: TRBJ1-5
v_gene: TRBV12-3/TRBV12-4
d_gene: -

CDR3aa: CASSLRSWPPENTEAFF
CDR3nt: TGTGCCAGCAGCTTAAGGTCCTGGCCCCCTGAGAACACTGAAGCTTTCTTT
abundance: few
j_gene: TRBJ1-1
v_gene: TRBV5-5
d_gene: -

CDR3aa: CASSLRTGQQETQYF
CDR3nt: TGTGCCAGCAGCTTACGGACTGGACAGCAAGAGACCCAGTACTTC
abundance: many
j_gene: TRBJ2-5
v_gene: TRBV11-3
d_gene: -

CDR3aa: CASSRNQGVSSYEQYF
CDR3nt: TGTGCCAGCAGCCGTAACCAGGGGGTTAGCTCCTACGAGCAGTACTTC
abundance: many
j_gene: TRBJ2-7
v_gene: TRBV3-1
d_gene: TRBD1

CDR3aa: CATRGLTYEQYF
CDR3nt: TGTGCCACACGGGGACTTACCTACGAGCAGTACTTC
abundance: many
j_gene: TRBJ2-7
v_gene: TRBV28
d_gene: -

CDR3aa: CASLPGALNTEAFF
CDR3nt: TGTGCCAGTCTCCCGGGGGCTTTGAACACTGAAGCTTTCTTT
abundance: few
j_gene: TRBJ1-1
v_gene: TRBV7-9
d_gene: -

CDR3aa: CASSYGPDTQYF
CDR3nt: TGTGCCAGCAGTTATGGGCCAGATACGCAGTATTTT
abundance: once
j_gene: TRBJ2-3
v_gene: TRBV6-5
d_gene: -

CDR3aa: CASSLEGGGVPYF
CDR3nt: TGCGCCAGCAGCTTGGAAGGGGGCGGTGTGCCGTACTTC
abundance: -
j_gene: TRBJ2-4
v_gene: TRBV5-1
d_gene: TRBD1

CDR3aa: CASSDRLNYGYTF
CDR3nt: TGTGCCAGCAGTGACAGACTCAACTATGGCTACACCTTC
abundance: many
j_gene: TRBJ1-2
v_gene: TRBV2
d_gene: -

CDR3aa: CSVFRDGASYEQYF
CDR3nt: TGCAGCGTATTCCGGGACGGAGCCTCCTACGAGCAGTACTTC
abundance: -
j_gene: TRBJ2-7
v_gene: TRBV29-1
d_gene: -

CDR3aa: CASSVGSGEWTDTQYF
CDR3nt: TGTGCCAGCAGCGTAGGCAGCGGGGAATGGACAGATACGCAGTATTTT
abundance: -
j_gene: TRBJ2-3
v_gene: TRBV9
d_gene: TRBD2

CDR3aa: CASSAGLSSTDTQYF
CDR3nt: TGTGCCAGCAGCGCGGGACTTTCTAGCACAGATACGCAGTATTTT
abundance: -
j_gene: TRBJ2-3
v_gene: TRBV5-5
d_gene: -

CDR3aa: CASSYRGLNTEAFF
CDR3nt: TGTGCCAGCAGTTACAGGGGCCTGAACACTGAAGCTTTCTTT
abundance: few
j_gene: TRBJ1-1
v_gene: TRBV12-3/TRBV12-4
d_gene: TRBD1

CDR3aa: CSAVGQTKETQYF
CDR3nt: TGCAGTGCAGTGGGGCAGACCAAAGAGACCCAGTACTTC
abundance: many
j_gene: TRBJ2-5
v_gene: TRBV20-1
d_gene: -

CDR3aa: CASSYGGTGREASGAFF
CDR3nt: TGTGCCAGCAGTTACGGGGGGACGGGTAGGGAGGCATCGGGAGCTTTCTTT
abundance: many
j_gene: TRBJ1-1
v_gene: TRBV6-6
d_gene: -

CDR3aa: CASSMTGVLMNTEAFF
CDR3nt: TGTGCCAGCAGCATGACAGGGGTTCTTATGAACACTGAAGCTTTCTTT
abundance: few
j_gene: TRBJ1-1
v_gene: TRBV27
d_gene: TRBD1

CDR3aa: CASRQGHGNTIYF
CDR3nt: TGTGCCAGTCGACAGGGTCATGGAAACACCATATATTTT
abundance: -
j_gene: TRBJ1-3
v_gene: TRBV28
d_gene: TRBD1

CDR3aa: CASSQNIFLSTGANVLTF
CDR3nt: TGTGCCAGCAGCCAAAACATCTTCCTTTCAACTGGGGCCAACGTCCTGACTTTC
abundance: -
j_gene: TRBJ2-6
v_gene: TRBV4-2
d_gene: -

CDR3aa: CATQPGYTGELFF
CDR3nt: TGTGCCACCCAGCCAGGGTACACCGGGGAGCTGTTTTTT
abundance: many
j_gene: TRBJ2-2
v_gene: TRBV2
d_gene: -

CDR3aa: CASRSDSSYNEQFF
CDR3nt: TGCGCCAGCAGATCGGACAGCTCCTACAATGAGCAGTTCTTC
abundance: -
j_gene: TRBJ2-1
v_gene: TRBV5-1
d_gene: -

CDR3aa: CASSGPLVRGTDTQYF
CDR3nt: TGTGCCAGCAGCGGACCCCTAGTCCGCGGCACAGATACGCAGTATTTT
abundance: few
j_gene: TRBJ2-3
v_gene: TRBV12-3/TRBV12-4
d_gene: -

CDR3aa: CSARVSTGPNSPLHF
CDR3nt: TGCAGTGCTAGAGTGTCCACAGGGCCTAATTCACCCCTCCACTTT
abundance: many
j_gene: TRBJ1-6
v_gene: TRBV20-1
d_gene: -

CDR3aa: CASSLILSATETQYF
CDR3nt: TGTGCCAGCAGCTTAATCCTCTCGGCGACCGAGACCCAGTACTTC
abundance: few
j_gene: TRBJ2-5
v_gene: TRBV7-6
d_gene: -

CDR3aa: CASSLGQGVSGANVLTF
CDR3nt: TGTGCCAGCTCACTAGGACAGGGGGTTTCTGGGGCCAACGTCCTGACTTTC
abundance: many
j_gene: TRBJ2-6
v_gene: TRBV18
d_gene: TRBD1

CDR3aa: CASSVEPANTEAFF
CDR3nt: TGTGCCAGCAGCGTAGAACCGGCTAACACTGAAGCTTTCTTT
abundance: few
j_gene: TRBJ1-1
v_gene: TRBV9
d_gene: -

CDR3aa: CARAAGRLETQYF
CDR3nt: TGTGCCAGAGCCGCCGGGAGGTTGGAGACCCAGTACTTC
abundance: -
j_gene: TRBJ2-5
v_gene: TRBV2
d_gene: TRBD2

CDR3aa: CASSARGLQNEQYF
CDR3nt: TGTGCCAGCAGCGCCCGAGGACTCCAGAACGAGCAGTACTTC
abundance: -
j_gene: TRBJ2-7
v_gene: TRBV9
d_gene: -

CDR3aa: CASSTRVGAEQYF
CDR3nt: TGTGCCAGCTCAACAAGGGTGGGGGCCGAGCAGTACTTC
abundance: many
j_gene: TRBJ2-7
v_gene: TRBV18
d_gene: -

CDR3aa: CASSFTAGPTYEQYF
CDR3nt: TGTGCCAGCAGCTTCACAGCGGGGCCAACCTACGAGCAGTACTTC
abundance: -
j_gene: TRBJ2-7
v_gene: TRBV5-5
d_gene: TRBD2

CDR3aa: CASSSTGAASYEQYF
CDR3nt: TGTGCCAGCAGTTCTACAGGGGCAGCTTCCTACGAGCAGTACTTC
abundance: few
j_gene: TRBJ2-7
v_gene: TRBV12-3/TRBV12-4
d_gene: TRBD1

CDR3aa: CASSIDTEAFF
CDR3nt: TGTGCCAGTAGTATAGACACTGAAGCTTTCTTT
abundance: -
j_gene: TRBJ1-1
v_gene: TRBV19
d_gene: -

CDR3aa: CASSESRISNQPQHF
CDR3nt: TGCGCCAGCAGTGAGTCTAGGATTAGCAATCAGCCCCAGCATTTT
abundance: once
j_gene: TRBJ1-5
v_gene: TRBV10-2
d_gene: -

CDR3aa: CASSPRTGLAYNEQFF
CDR3nt: TGTGCCAGCAGCCCTCGAACGGGACTAGCTTACAATGAGCAGTTCTTC
abundance: many
j_gene: TRBJ2-1
v_gene: TRBV7-3
d_gene: TRBD2

CDR3aa: CASSLESSYNEQFF
CDR3nt: TGTGCCAGTAGTTTGGAGAGCTCCTACAATGAGCAGTTCTTC
abundance: -
j_gene: TRBJ2-1
v_gene: TRBV19
d_gene: -

CDR3aa: CASSESKTALAANEKLFF
CDR3nt: TGCGCCAGCAGTGAGTCCAAGACAGCGTTAGCCGCTAATGAAAAACTGTTTTTT
abundance: -
j_gene: TRBJ1-4
v_gene: TRBV10-2
d_gene: -

CDR3aa: CASRDRENTEAFF
CDR3nt: TGCGCCAGCAGGGACAGGGAGAACACTGAAGCTTTCTTT
abundance: -
j_gene: TRBJ1-1
v_gene: TRBV10-2
d_gene: TRBD1

CDR3aa: CASSPPSGGSSYEQYF
CDR3nt: TGTGCCAGCTCACCACCGTCAGGTGGGAGCTCCTACGAGCAGTACTTC
abundance: few
j_gene: TRBJ2-7
v_gene: TRBV18
d_gene: -